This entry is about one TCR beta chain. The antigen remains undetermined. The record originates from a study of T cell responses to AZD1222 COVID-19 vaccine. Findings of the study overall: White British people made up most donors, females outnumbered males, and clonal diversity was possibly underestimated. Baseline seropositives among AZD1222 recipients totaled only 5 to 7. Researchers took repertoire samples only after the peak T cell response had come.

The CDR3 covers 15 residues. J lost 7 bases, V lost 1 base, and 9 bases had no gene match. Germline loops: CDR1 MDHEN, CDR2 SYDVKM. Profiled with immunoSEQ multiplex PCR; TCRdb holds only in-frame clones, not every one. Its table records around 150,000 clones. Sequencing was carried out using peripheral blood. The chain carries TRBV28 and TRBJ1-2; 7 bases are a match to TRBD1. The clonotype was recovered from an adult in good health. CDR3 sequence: CASSLYRRGTGGYTF. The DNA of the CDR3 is TGTGCCAGCAGTTTATACCGCAGGGGGACCGGTGGCTACACCTTC.